This T cell receptor beta chain was obtained from a study of blood T cells in healthy people across ages. Caucasian, healthy and from Russia, the donors were aged between about 6 and 90. The sample, about 10 milliliters of peripheral blood, was drawn from each donor. Primed by a sample-barcoded 5' primer and a J-beta primer mix, a second PCR proceeded for about 6 to 12 cycles. TCRdb reprocessed the 5' RACE reads via MiXCR and lists one record per CDR3 protein. Here the sample spans 1.5 million to 2 million distinct CDR3 sequences, 49% being singletons. This clonotype was seen a handful of times. The source of this sequence is a woman aged 35 to 49 in good health. Sequencing was performed on blood.

CDR3 bases: TGCAGCGGAACAATCCCTGGGGCCAACGTCCTGACTTTC. It yields the protein CSGTIPGANVLTF. The chain uses TRBV29-1 and TRBJ2-6; D remains ambiguous. The germline V gene has CDR1 SQVTM and CDR2 ANQGSEA. CDR3 size: 13 residues. V was shortened by 7 bases and J by 2 bases, with 9 bases between the two germline ends.